These T cell receptor beta chains were read from a single sample in a study of cytotoxic CD8 clonotypes in ibrutinib-treated CLL. Sequencing used immunoSEQ multiplex PCR; TCRdb keeps in-frame clones, though not all of them. The sample lists 190,000 or so clones, 72% occurring once. This specimen consisted of PBMCs, obtained after 24 months of ibrutinib treatment. These receptors were obtained from a human donor with chronic lymphocytic leukemia. Each CDR3 is given without its conserved first and last residue.

V gene,J gene,CDR3 protein
TRBV15,TRBJ2-2,ATSRVVFEAGIYTGELF
TRBV25-1,TRBJ1-1,ASSELSDGGTTEAF
TRBV4-3,TRBJ2-2,ASSQALAGVPGELF
TRBV2,TRBJ1-5,ASSDRGGGGQPQH
TRBV6-4,TRBJ1-4,ASTRTDSSTNEKLF
TRBV27,TRBJ2-1,ASIQFDEQF
TRBV19,TRBJ1-2,ASNRGLNYGYT
TRBV28,TRBJ2-1,ASSSYWTSGDPNNEQF
TRBV13,TRBJ1-1,ASSTLREVTTEAF
TRBV2,TRBJ1-5,ASSVGNNQPQH
TRBV19,TRBJ2-2,ASRSKGGPPVSNTGELF
TRBV4-2,TRBJ2-7,ASSQDTRGEQY
TRBV6-4,TRBJ1-1,ASSGTVFTEAF
TRBV4-2,TRBJ2-5,ASSSLAGGNPRVAQY
TRBV12-5,TRBJ2-1,ASGLVGGDNEQF
TRBV9,TRBJ2-3,ASSISTAPGTDTQY
TRBV9,TRBJ1-1,ASSVQNTEAF
TRBV30,TRBJ1-1,ASTGFYTEAF
TRBV6-6,TRBJ1-4,ASSSPKTEHNEKLF
TRBV4-3,TRBJ2-1,ASSLGRLGARNEQF
TRBV5-1,TRBJ2-7,ASRPLAGDFYEQY
TRBV27,TRBJ2-1,ASSLFSVSSYNEQF
TRBV29-1,TRBJ2-7,SVGGLAGGYEQY
TRBV7-9,TRBJ2-2,ASQGHTGELF
TRBV4-3,TRBJ1-2,ASSQVLGGRGYT
TRBV18,TRBJ1-5,ASSPQGGNQPQH
TRBV7-2,TRBJ1-5,ASSFRTGGDSNQPQH
TRBV4-2,TRBJ1-2,ASSQALRDSINYGYT
TRBV29-1,TRBJ2-1,SVDELADSYNEQF
TRBV5-4,TRBJ2-3,ASSPTSGRVDTQY
TRBV27,TRBJ2-3,ASREEPTHSGRGTDTQY
TRBV4-2,TRBJ2-7,ASSHTGTSDEQY
TRBV10-3,TRBJ2-3,AIRRTGRTDTQY
TRBV29-1,TRBJ1-3,SVGGTASSGNTIY
TRBV7-8,TRBJ2-7,ASSLVETGIPEQY